The 18 T cell receptor beta chains reported below all come from one sample, sequenced in a study of response to subunit inactivated influenza vaccine. TCRdb recomputed calls from the RT-PCR reads with MiXCR, one row per CDR3 protein. The top ten hold approximately 30% of the sample, which has 150,000 to 200,000 distinct CDR3 sequences, approximately 12% seen once. This same sample was also part of a study on T cells expressing NK-cell markers. That investigation notes: Synthesis of TCR beta cDNA relied on 5'RACE template switching carrying UMIs.

This specimen was CD8+ T cells sorted from PBMCs, taken approximately 13 days after vaccination. These receptor sequences come from a man in his fifties or sixties who received an inactivated influenza vaccine.

This clonotype is a singleton in its sample. This clone may be a read error of a much larger clone one base away. DNA of the CDR3: TGTGCCAGCAGTTTCAAGACCCAGGACTTC. Residues: CASSFKTQDF. This chain links TRBV25-1 with TRBJ2-5; D gene ambiguous. The CDR3 loop spans 10 amino acids. Germline CDR1 MGHDK, CDR2 SYGVNS. Filled out from reference TRBV25-1 and TRBJ2-5, the complete variable domain reads EADIYQTPRYLVIGTGKKITLECSQTMGHDKMYWYQQDPGMELHLIHYSYGVNSTEKGDLSSESTVSRIRTEHFPLTLESARPSHTSQYLCASSFKTQDFGPGTRLLVL.

This clonotype has at least ten counts. V gene TRBV11-2 combines with J gene TRBJ2-1; 10 nucleotides align to TRBD2. Per the germline V gene, CDR1 is SGHAT and CDR2 is FQNNGV. With 1 base clipped from V and 3 bases from J, the junction kept 6 bases outside the gene matches. CDR3 size: 17 residues. The CDR3 protein is CASSLGPSGGLYNEQFF. Written as DNA, the CDR3 is TGTGCCAGCAGCTTAGGCCCTAGCGGGGGACTCTACAATGAGCAGTTCTTC.

This rearrangement joins TRBV15 to TRBJ2-1, with no clear D. The CDR3 runs to 16 residues. In germline, CDR1 is LNHNV, CDR2 YYDKDF (reference sequence). V lost 3 bases, J lost 1 base, and 13 bases lay in between. CDR3 residues: CATSRGPVGSYNEQFF. Written as DNA, the CDR3 is TGTGCCACCAGCAGGGGCCCGGTGGGGTCCTACAATGAGCAGTTCTTC.

V is TRBV20-1 and J is TRBJ2-7; 7 nucleotides agree with TRBD1. The CDR3 runs 14 residues. Germline CDR1 is DFQATT and CDR2 is SNEGSKA (reference sequence). The CDR3 loop reads CSPKMKTGTYEQYF. CDR3 sequence (DNA): TGCAGCCCGAAGATGAAGACAGGGACCTACGAGCAGTACTTC.

Worth noting for this clonotype: Germline and junction disagree at one end, which may indicate a read error. The V and J genes are TRBV12-3 or TRBV12-4 and TRBJ2-1, with TRBD1 identical over 7 bases. The CDR3 runs 13 residues. CDR3 sequence (DNA): TGTGCCAGCCTGACAGGGTTCCACAATGTGCAGTTCTTC. Protein: CASLTGFHNVQFF.

This clonotype was found a few times. The chain links TRBV6-5 to TRBJ2-1; a weak D match, TRBD1 (5 bases). Germline V gene data show CDR1 as MNHEY and CDR2 as SVGAGI. Trimming removed 0 bases at V and 7 bases at J, with 13 bases between. The CDR3 sequence is 15 residues long. CDR3 region: CASSYSVGAGNEQFF. In DNA form, the CDR3 reads TGTGCCAGCAGTTACTCAGTAGGGGCTGGGAATGAGCAGTTCTTC.

This clonotype occurred a few times. The CDR3 bases are TGTGCCATCAGTGCCGGGACTAGCGGAGTTGAGACCCAGTACTTC. Translated: CAISAGTSGVETQYF. The chain uses TRBV10-3 and TRBJ2-5; 11 nucleotides line up with TRBD2. This CDR3 spans 15 amino acids. Per germline, CDR1 ENHRY and CDR2 SYGVKD. Losses at the gene ends were 4 bases for V and 5 bases for J; bases not matched to a gene: 6.

The V and J genes are TRBV6-2 or TRBV6-3 and TRBJ2-7, with 11 bases lining up with TRBD2. Germline V gene lookup returns CDR1 MNHEY and CDR2 SVGEGT. The V gene end was trimmed by 2 bases and the J gene end by 0 bases; junction bases not matched to a gene: 9. The CDR3 covers 18 residues. Here the CDR3 reads CASSYVASGGSGSYEQYF. In DNA, the CDR3 is TGTGCCAGCAGTTACGTCGCTAGCGGGGGGTCGGGCTCCTACGAGCAGTACTTC.

The V call is TRBV7-6, the J call TRBJ1-1; no firm D call. Germline CDR1 SGHVS, CDR2 FNYEAQ. Trimming removed 1 base from V and 0 bases from J, with 6 bases in between. The CDR3 extends over 14 amino acids. CDR3: CASSLEEVNTEAFF. DNA of the CDR3: TGTGCCAGCAGCTTAGAAGAGGTGAACACTGAAGCTTTCTTT.

This clonotype was counted many times. The chain links TRBV20-1 to TRBJ2-1, with D tentatively TRBD2 (5 bases). The CDR3 contains 13 residues. Trimming removed 3 bases from V and 7 bases from J, with 13 bases in between. Germline loops: CDR1 DFQATT, CDR2 SNEGSKA (reference sequence). CDR3: CSASEGVRNEQFF. The CDR3, as DNA: TGCAGTGCTAGTGAGGGTGTGAGGAATGAGCAGTTCTTC.

V gene TRBV6-5 combines with J gene TRBJ2-5; D perhaps matches TRBD2 (5 bases). V was pared by 0 bases and J by 4 bases, with 12 bases between. The CDR3 length is 15 residues. The germline V gene has CDR1 MNHEY and CDR2 SVGAGI. The CDR3: CASSYSGLEGETQYF. CDR3 nucleotide sequence: TGTGCCAGCAGTTACTCGGGTCTAGAGGGAGAGACCCAGTACTTC.

This clonotype was found a few times. The chain combines TRBV12-3 or TRBV12-4 with TRBJ1-1; no clear D. This CDR3 has 12 amino acids. V was cut by 3 bases and J by 5 bases, with 7 bases left in between. The DNA of the CDR3 is TGTGCCAGCAGTTTTCCCGGAACTGAAGCTTTCTTT. Translated: CASSFPGTEAFF.

J is TRBJ2-1 and V is TRBV27; 10 bases map to TRBD2. Germline assignment: CDR1 MNHEY and CDR2 SMNVEV (reference sequence). This CDR3 comprises 15 residues. J was trimmed by 7 bases and V by 4 bases; bases with no gene match: 7. Here the CDR3 reads CASSSAGGPRNEQFF. In DNA form, the CDR3 reads TGTGCCAGCAGTTCAGCGGGAGGGCCACGTAATGAGCAGTTCTTC.

This clonotype is labeled medium-sized (0.01 to 0.1%). This sequence joins TRBV5-1 and TRBJ2-1, with 15 bases aligning to TRBD2. CDR3 length equals 17 residues. The junction had 10 bases not matched to a gene; V was cut back by 4 bases and J by 8 bases. Germline V gene sequence: CDR1 SGHRS, CDR2 YFSETQ. CDR3 loop: CASSLTGLAGGRDEQFF. The DNA for the CDR3 is TGCGCCAGCAGCCTAACGGGACTAGCGGGGGGCCGGGATGAGCAGTTCTTC.

V usage is TRBV4-1 and J usage is TRBJ1-1, with a possible D match to TRBD1 (6 bases). The germline gives CDR1 MGHRA, CDR2 YSYEKL. The V and J ends lost 1 base and 0 bases respectively, with 9 bases between them. CDR3 size: 15 residues. Here the CDR3 DNA reads TGCGCCAGCAGCCAAGTGGACAGACTGAACACTGAAGCTTTCTTT. Translated, it gives CASSQVDRLNTEAFF.

This chain links TRBV20-1 with TRBJ2-5; weak D call: TRBD2 (6 bases). The ends were cut back, 7 bases at V and 8 bases at J, with 17 bases in the middle. In germline, CDR1 is DFQATT, CDR2 SNEGSKA (reference sequence). This CDR3 is 12 amino acids long. Here the CDR3 DNA reads TGCAGTGGTTCTGGGGACTCAGCCACCCAGTACTTC. It codes for CSGSGDSATQYF.

This clonotype has a handful of counts. The chain joins TRBV28 to TRBJ2-1; D gene uncertain. The CDR3 runs 12 residues. Germline V gives CDR1 MDHEN, CDR2 SYDVKM. V lost 6 bases to trimming and J lost 7 bases, with 10 bases between them. The CDR3 region is CASSPLGNEQFF. In DNA form, the CDR3 reads TGTGCCAGCAGCCCCTTAGGTAATGAGCAGTTCTTC.

This chain connects TRBV12-3 or TRBV12-4 to TRBJ2-7; possibly TRBD1 or TRBD2 for D (5 bases each). The length of the CDR3 is 13 residues. Trimming stripped 4 bases from V and 5 bases from J, with 12 bases between. The CDR3 loop reads CASSSSGRDEQYF. CDR3 coding DNA: TGTGCCAGCAGTTCCTCGGGGCGCGACGAGCAGTACTTC.